This paragraph covers one T cell receptor (beta chain) sequence. Since all of the isolated RNA was reverse transcribed, expressed TCRB transcripts were what got sequenced. Using immunoSEQ multiplex PCR, the repertoire was profiled, and TCRdb retains in-frame clones only, with some absent. Altogether around 400,000 clones are present, about 15% being singletons, with the ten largest covering approximately 0.019%. The sample comes from a study of beta chain features in type 1 diabetes. Across the whole study: Healthy donors, compared against patients, showed similar age, gender and cell yields.

Trimming removed 0 bases from V and 0 bases from J, with 15 bases in between. Germline CDR1 is LNHNV and CDR2 is YYDKDF (reference sequence). There are 18 residues in the CDR3. This TCR was recovered from a woman aged 18 to 35 in good health. V is TRBV15 and J is TRBJ2-1; TRBD2 might be the D (5 bases). Sequencing was carried out using naive CD4+ T cells from blood. The CDR3 nucleotides are TGTGCCACCAGCAGAGATCGGATAGGCGGACTCTCCTACAATGAGCAGTTCTTC. It yields the protein CATSRDRIGGLSYNEQFF.